This TCR beta chain came from a study of blood T cell repertoires in COVID-19. Study summary: Both acute and convalescent COVID-19 samples were obtained from the United States, Italy and Spain.

The CDR3 has 15 residues. The germline V gene encodes CDR1 SSHAT and CDR2 FNYEAQ (reference sequence). Seattle patients were enrolled during active infection and followed longitudinally. The method was immunoSEQ multiplex PCR; TCRdb's version includes in-frame clones alone and lacks a portion of them. This repertoire shows about 49,000 clones, 90% to 95% found once; its top ten account for approximately 1%. Comment on this clone: The germline gene is not matched at one end of the junction; a read error may be the cause.

This TCR came from a man aged 55 to 70 with COVID-19, enrolled during active disease. The chain is built from TRBV7-7 and TRBJ2-5; D remains ambiguous. Specimen: peripheral blood. The CDR3 is CASSLASGFKETQYF. The CDR3 DNA reads TGTGCTAGCAGCTTAGCCAGTGGTTTTAAAGAGACCCAGTACTTC.